This is a list of T cell receptor beta chains from one sample in a study of blood T cell repertoires in COVID-19. The protocol was immunoSEQ multiplex PCR, while the TCRdb copy is restricted to in-frame clones and leaves out a portion. The table has 200,000 to 300,000 clones, 85% to 90% seen once. The sequenced sample was peripheral blood. The receptors originated from a woman aged 55-70 years with COVID-19, enrolled during active disease. CDR3s include the opening cysteine and the closing phenylalanine or tryptophan. D genes are given only for firm matches. Some rows have no size entry. The others give once, few or many, or a class for an expanded clone.

cdr3_nt cdr3_aa j_call clone_size d_call v_call
TGTGCCAGCAGTGAAGCCCGCTACTCTGGAAACACCATATATTTT CASSEARYSGNTIYF TRBJ1-3 . . TRBV25-1
TGTGCCAGCAGCTTTAGAGGAGCCGATACGCAGTATTTT CASSFRGADTQYF TRBJ2-3 . . TRBV7-9
TGTGCCAGCAGCCCTCAAGGGGGCTGGGGCTCCGGGGAGCTGTTTTTT CASSPQGGWGSGELFF TRBJ2-2 . TRBD1 TRBV7-9
TGTGCCAGCAGTGAAAGGGAGCCCAATCAGCCCCAGCATTTT CASSEREPNQPQHF TRBJ1-5 . . TRBV6-1
TGCGCCAGCAGCTTGTCCGGACAGGGGGCCTACGAGCAGTACTTC CASSLSGQGAYEQYF TRBJ2-7 once TRBD1 TRBV5-1
TGTGCCAGCAGCGCCTCGGACACCCACACAGATACGCAGTATTTT CASSASDTHTDTQYF TRBJ2-3 . . TRBV9
TGTGCCAGCAGTGAACTCCGGGACACCGAGCAGTACTTC CASSELRDTEQYF TRBJ2-7 few . TRBV2
TGTGCCAGCAGCTTAGGCCAGGGGAATAGCAATCAGCCCCAGCATTTT CASSLGQGNSNQPQHF TRBJ1-5 . . TRBV7-8
TGTGCCACCAGTTCCCCAGGCGGCCAGCCTGGGACTAGCGGGAGGGCCCGGGGTGAGCAGTTCTTC CATSSPGGQPGTSGRARGEQFF TRBJ2-1 . TRBD2 TRBV24-1
TGCAGCGTTGCACGCAGTTACGAGCAGTACTTC CSVARSYEQYF TRBJ2-7 . . TRBV29-1
TGTGCCAGCAGCCCCCAATTGCCAGCGAACACCGGGGAGCTGTTTTTT CASSPQLPANTGELFF TRBJ2-2 . . TRBV5-4
TGTGCCAGTAGGGGGGGTGCAATGGGCCAGGGCATTCAGTACTTC CASRGGAMGQGIQYF TRBJ2-4 . . TRBV19
TGTGCCAGCAGCGACCTTGGGACTAGCGGACCCGGGACCCAGTACTTC CASSDLGTSGPGTQYF TRBJ2-5 once TRBD2 TRBV9
TGCGCCAGCCGGGACAGGGGATTCTATAATTCACCCCTCCACTTT CASRDRGFYNSPLHF TRBJ1-6 once TRBD1 TRBV10-2
TGTGCCAGCAGCGAAGGGGGATGGACCGGGGAGCTGTTTTTT CASSEGGWTGELFF TRBJ2-2 . . TRBV7-8
TGCAGCGTTCGGGTCGGGACTAGCGGGGGGGATGAGCAGTTCTTC CSVRVGTSGGDEQFF TRBJ2-1 . TRBD2 TRBV29-1
TGTGCCAGTGGGACAGGGGTATACAATGAGCAGTTCTTC CASGTGVYNEQFF TRBJ2-1 few TRBD1 TRBV11-2
TGCGCCAGCAGCCCTCGGACAGGATCCTACAATGAGCAGTTCTTC CASSPRTGSYNEQFF TRBJ2-1 . TRBD1 TRBV5-1
TGTGCCAGCAGCCCTATTACAGGGAACACTGAAGCTTTCTTT CASSPITGNTEAFF TRBJ1-1 . . TRBV5-5